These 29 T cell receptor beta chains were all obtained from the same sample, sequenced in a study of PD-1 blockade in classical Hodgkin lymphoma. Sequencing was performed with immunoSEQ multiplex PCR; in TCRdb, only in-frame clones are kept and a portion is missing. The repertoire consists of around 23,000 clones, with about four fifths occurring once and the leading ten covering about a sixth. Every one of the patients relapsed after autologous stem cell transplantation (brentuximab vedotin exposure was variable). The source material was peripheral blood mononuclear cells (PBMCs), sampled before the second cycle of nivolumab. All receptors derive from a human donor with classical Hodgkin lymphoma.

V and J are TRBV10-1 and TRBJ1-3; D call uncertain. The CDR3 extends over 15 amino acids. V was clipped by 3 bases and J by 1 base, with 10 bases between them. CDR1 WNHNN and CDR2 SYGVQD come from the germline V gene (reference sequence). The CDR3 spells CASSDGSGSGNTIYF. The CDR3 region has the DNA TGCGCCAGCAGTGACGGCTCCGGGTCTGGAAACACCATATATTTT.

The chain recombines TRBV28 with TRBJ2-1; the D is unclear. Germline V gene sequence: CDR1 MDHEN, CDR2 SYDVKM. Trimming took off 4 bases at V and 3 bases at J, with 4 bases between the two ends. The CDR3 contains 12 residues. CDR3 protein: CASSSHYNEQFF. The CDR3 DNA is TGTGCCAGCAGTTCCCACTACAATGAGCAGTTCTTC.

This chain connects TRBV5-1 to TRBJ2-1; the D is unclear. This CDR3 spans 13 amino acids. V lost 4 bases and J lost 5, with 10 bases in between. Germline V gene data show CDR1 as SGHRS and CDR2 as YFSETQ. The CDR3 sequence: CASSTPGDNEQFF. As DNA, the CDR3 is TGCGCCAGCAGCACCCCCGGAGACAATGAGCAGTTCTTC.

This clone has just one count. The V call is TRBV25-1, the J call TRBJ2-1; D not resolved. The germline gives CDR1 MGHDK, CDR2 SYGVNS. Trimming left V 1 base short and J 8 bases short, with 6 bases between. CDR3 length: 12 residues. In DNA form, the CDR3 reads TGTGCCAGCAGTGAATCGGCGGATGAGCAGTTCTTC. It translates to CASSESADEQFF.

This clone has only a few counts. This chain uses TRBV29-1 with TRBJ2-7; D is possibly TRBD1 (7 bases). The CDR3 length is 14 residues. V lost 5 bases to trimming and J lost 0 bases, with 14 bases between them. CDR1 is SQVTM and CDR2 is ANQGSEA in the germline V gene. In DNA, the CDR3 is TGCAGCGTTAGCGGGTGGACAGGCTCCTACGAGCAGTACTTC. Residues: CSVSGWTGSYEQYF.

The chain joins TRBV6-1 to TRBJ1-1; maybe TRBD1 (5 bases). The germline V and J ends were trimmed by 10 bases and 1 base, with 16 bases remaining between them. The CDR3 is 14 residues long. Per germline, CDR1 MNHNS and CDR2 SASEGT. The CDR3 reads CAIRDFRENTEAFF. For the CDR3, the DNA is TGTGCCATCAGGGACTTCAGGGAGAACACTGAAGCTTTCTTT.

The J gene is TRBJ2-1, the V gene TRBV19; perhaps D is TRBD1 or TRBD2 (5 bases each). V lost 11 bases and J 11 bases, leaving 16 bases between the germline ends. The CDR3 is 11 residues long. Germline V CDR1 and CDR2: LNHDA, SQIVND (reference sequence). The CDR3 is CAVQSGRQQFF. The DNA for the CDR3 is TGTGCCGTACAATCGGGGCGGCAGCAGTTCTTC.

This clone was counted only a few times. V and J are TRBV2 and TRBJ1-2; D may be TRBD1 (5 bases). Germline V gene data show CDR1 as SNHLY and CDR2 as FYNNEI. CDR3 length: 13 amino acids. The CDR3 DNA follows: TGTGCTAGCTGGGGCGGCTCCGGCTATGGCTACACCTTC. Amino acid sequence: CASWGGSGYGYTF.

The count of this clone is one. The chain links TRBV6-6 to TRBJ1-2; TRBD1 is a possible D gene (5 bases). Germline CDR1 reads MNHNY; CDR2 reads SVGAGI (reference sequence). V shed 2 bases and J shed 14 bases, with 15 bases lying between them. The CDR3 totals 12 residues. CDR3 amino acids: CASSYPGPSQTF. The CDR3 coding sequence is TGTGCCAGCAGTTACCCAGGGCCTAGCCAGACCTTC.

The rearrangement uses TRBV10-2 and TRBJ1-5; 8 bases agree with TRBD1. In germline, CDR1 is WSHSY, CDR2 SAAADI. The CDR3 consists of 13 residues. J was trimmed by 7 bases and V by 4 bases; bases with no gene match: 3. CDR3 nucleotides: TGCGCCAGCAGTGCAGGGGGCGAGCAGCCCCAGCATTTT. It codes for CASSAGGEQPQHF.

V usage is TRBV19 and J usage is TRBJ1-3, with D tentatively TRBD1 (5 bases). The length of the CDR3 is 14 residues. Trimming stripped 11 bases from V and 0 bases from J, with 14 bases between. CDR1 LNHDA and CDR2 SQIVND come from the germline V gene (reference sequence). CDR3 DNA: TGTGCCTCAGGGCTTACGTTCTCTGGAAACACCATATATTTT. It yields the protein CASGLTFSGNTIYF.

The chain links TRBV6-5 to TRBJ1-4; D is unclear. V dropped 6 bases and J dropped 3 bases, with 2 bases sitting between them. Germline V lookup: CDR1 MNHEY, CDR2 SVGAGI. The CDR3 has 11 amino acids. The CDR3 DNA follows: TGTGCCAGCAGCGCTAATGAAAAACTGTTTTTT. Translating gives CASSANEKLFF.

CDR3 loop: CASSLMGGLGETQYF. CDR3 bases: TGTGCCAGCAGCTTAATGGGGGGGCTGGGGGAGACCCAGTACTTC. The gene calls are TRBV7-8 and TRBJ2-5, with D perhaps TRBD2 (7 bases). CDR3 length: 15 residues. CDR1 SGHVS and CDR2 FQNEAQ come from the germline V gene. V lost 2 bases, J lost 5 bases, and 15 bases lay in between.

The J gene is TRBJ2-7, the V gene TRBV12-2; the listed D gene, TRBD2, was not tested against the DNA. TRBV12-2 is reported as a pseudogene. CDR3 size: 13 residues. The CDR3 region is CASSVTSSYEQYF. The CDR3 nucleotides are TGTGCCAGCAGCGTGACTAGTTCCTACGAGCAGTACTTC.

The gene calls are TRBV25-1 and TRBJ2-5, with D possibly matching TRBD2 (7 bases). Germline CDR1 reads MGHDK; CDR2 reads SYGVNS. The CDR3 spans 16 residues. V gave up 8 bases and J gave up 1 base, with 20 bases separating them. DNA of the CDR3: TGTGCCAGCGCCGGACCGGGGGGCCTACCCCAAGAGACCCAGTACTTC. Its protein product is CASAGPGGLPQETQYF.

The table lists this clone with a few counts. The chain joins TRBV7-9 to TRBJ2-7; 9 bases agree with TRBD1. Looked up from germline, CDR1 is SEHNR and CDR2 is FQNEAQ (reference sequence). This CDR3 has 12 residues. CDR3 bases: TGTGCCAGCAGCTTAGCCGGGACAGGGAAGAGCGTC. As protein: CASSLAGTGKSV.

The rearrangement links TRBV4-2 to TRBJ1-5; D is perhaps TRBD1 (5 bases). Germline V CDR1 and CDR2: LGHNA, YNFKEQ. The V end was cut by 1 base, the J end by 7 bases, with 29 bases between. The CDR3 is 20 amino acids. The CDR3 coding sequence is TGTGCCAGCAGCCAAGGAAGTCTAATGCAGGGTATGGGCTATAGGCAGCCCCAGCATTTT. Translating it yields CASSQGSLMQGMGYRQPQHF.

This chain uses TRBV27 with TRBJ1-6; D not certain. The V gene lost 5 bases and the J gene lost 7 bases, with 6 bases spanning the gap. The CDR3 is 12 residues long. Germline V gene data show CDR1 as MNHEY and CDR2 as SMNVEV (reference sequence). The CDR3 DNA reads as TGTGCCAGCAGTCCCGCGAATTCACCCCTCCACTTT. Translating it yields CASSPANSPLHF.

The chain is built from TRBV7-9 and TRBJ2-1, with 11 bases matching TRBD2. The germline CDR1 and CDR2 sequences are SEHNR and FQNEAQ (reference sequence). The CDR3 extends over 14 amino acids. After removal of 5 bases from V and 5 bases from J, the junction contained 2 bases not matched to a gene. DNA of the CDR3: TGTGCCAGCAGCGGACTAGCGGGTAACAATGAGCAGTTCTTC. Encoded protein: CASSGLAGNNEQFF.

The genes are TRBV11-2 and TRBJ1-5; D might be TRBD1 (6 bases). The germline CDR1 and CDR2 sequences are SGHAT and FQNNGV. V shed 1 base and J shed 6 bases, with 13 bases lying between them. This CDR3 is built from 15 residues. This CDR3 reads CASSLGGGFGQPQHF. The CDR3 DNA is TGTGCCAGCAGCTTAGGAGGGGGGTTTGGTCAGCCCCAGCATTTT. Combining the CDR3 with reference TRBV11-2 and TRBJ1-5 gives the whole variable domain EAGVAQSPRYKIIEKRQSVAFWCNPISGHATLYWYQQILGQGPKLLIQFQNNGVVDDSQLPKDRFSAERLKGVDSTLKIQPAKLEDSAVYLCASSLGGGFGQPQHFGDGTRLSIL.

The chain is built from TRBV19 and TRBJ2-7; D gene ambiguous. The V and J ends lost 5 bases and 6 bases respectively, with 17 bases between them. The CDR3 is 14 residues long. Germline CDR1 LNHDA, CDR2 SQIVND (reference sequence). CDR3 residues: CASSFLATGGEQYF. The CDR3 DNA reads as TGTGCCAGTAGTTTCCTCGCGACCGGCGGCGAGCAGTACTTC.

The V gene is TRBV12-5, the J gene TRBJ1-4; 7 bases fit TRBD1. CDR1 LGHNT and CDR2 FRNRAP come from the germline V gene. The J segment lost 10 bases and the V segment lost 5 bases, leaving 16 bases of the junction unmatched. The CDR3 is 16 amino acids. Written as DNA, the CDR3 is TGTGCTAGTGGTCAGACCTCCGACAGGGACCGGGGAAAACTGTTTTTT. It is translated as CASGQTSDRDRGKLFF.

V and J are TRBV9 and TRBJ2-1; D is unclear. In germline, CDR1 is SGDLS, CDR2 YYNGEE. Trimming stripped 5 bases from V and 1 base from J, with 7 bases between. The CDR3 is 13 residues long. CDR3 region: CASRGGSYNEQFF. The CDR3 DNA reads TGTGCCAGCAGAGGCGGTTCCTACAATGAGCAGTTCTTC.

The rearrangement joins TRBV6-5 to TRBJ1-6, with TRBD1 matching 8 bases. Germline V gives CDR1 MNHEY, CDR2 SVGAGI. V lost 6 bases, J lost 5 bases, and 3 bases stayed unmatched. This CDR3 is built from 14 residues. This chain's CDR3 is CASRTTGDNSPLHF. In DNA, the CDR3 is TGTGCCAGCAGAACGACAGGGGATAATTCACCCCTCCACTTT.

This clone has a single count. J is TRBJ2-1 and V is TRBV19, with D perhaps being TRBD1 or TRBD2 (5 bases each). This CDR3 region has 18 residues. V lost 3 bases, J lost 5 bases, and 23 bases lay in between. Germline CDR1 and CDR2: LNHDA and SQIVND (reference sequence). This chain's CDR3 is CASSIGQGRLIGHNEQFF. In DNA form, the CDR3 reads TGTGCCAGTAGTATCGGTCAGGGACGCCTTATAGGCCACAATGAGCAGTTCTTC.

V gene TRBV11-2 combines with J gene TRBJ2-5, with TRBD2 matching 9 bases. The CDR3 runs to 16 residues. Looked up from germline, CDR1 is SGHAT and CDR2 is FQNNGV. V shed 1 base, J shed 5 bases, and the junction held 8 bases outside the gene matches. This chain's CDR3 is CASSLVAGGASETQYF. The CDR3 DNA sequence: TGTGCCAGCAGCTTAGTCGCGGGGGGGGCTTCTGAGACCCAGTACTTC.

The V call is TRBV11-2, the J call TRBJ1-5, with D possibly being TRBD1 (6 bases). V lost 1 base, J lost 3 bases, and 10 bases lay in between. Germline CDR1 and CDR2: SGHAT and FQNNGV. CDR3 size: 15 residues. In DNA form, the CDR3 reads TGTGCCAGCAGCTTAGTTGGGGGACACAATCAGCCCCAGCATTTT. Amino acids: CASSLVGGHNQPQHF.

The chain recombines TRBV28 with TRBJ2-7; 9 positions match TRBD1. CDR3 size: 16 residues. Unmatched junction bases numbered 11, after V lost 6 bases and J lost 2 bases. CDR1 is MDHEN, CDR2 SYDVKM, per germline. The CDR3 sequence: CASRPSIGQGTYEQYF. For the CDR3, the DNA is TGTGCCAGCAGACCCTCTATTGGACAGGGGACCTACGAGCAGTACTTC.

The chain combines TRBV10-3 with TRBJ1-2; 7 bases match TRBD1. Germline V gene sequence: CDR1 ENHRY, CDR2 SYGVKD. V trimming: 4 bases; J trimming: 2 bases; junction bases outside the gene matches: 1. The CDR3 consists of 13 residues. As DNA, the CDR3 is TGTGCCATCAGTGGGACAGGCAACTATGGCTACACCTTC. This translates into CAISGTGNYGYTF.